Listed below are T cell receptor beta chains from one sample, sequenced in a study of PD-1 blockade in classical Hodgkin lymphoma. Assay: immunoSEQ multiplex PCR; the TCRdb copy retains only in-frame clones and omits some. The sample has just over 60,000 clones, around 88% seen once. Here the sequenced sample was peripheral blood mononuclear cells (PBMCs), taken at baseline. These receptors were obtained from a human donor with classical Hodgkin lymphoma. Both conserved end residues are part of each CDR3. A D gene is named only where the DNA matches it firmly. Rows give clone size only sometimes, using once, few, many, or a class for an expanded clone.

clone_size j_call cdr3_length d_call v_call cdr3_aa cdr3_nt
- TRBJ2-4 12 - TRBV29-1 CSVAGKGTIQYF TGCAGCGTCGCTGGGAAGGGTACAATTCAGTACTTC
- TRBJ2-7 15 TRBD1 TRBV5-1 CASSPTGQAQYEQYF TGCGCCAGCAGCCCCACCGGACAGGCCCAATACGAGCAGTACTTC
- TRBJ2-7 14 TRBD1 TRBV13 CASSPDRGSYEQYF TGTGCCAGCAGCCCGGACAGGGGCTCCTACGAGCAGTACTTC
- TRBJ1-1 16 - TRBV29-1 CSVEDAQIGSYTEAFF TGCAGCGTTGAAGATGCCCAAATCGGGAGCTACACTGAAGCTTTCTTT
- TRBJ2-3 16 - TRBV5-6 CASSLGQYFSTDTQYF TGTGCCAGCAGCTTGGGACAGTACTTTAGCACAGATACGCAGTATTTT
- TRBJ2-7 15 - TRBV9 CASSVGPLGAYEQYF TGTGCCAGCAGCGTAGGACCTCTTGGGGCCTACGAGCAGTACTTC
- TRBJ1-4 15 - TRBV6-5 CASSYLSGSDEKLFF TGTGCCAGCAGTTACTTATCGGGGAGCGATGAAAAACTGTTTTTT
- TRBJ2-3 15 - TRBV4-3 CASSQGVTNTDTQYF TGCGCCAGCAGCCAAGGGGTGACTAACACAGATACGCAGTATTTT
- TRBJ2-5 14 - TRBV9 CASSVGGREETQYF TGTGCCAGCAGCGTAGGAGGCAGGGAAGAGACCCAGTACTTC
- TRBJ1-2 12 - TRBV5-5 CASSPADYGYTF TGTGCCAGCAGCCCCGCCGACTATGGCTACACCTTC
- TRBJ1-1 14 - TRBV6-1 CASSRGGGNTEAFF TGTGCCAGCAGCCGGGGGGGAGGGAACACTGAAGCTTTCTTT
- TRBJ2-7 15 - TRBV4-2 CASSQVTGEGYEQYF TGTGCCAGCAGCCAAGTGACAGGGGAGGGGTACGAGCAGTACTTC
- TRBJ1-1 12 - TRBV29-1 CSVVPGVTEAFF TGCAGCGTTGTTCCAGGGGTCACTGAAGCTTTCTTT
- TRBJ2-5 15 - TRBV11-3 CASSPRSGPEETQYF TGTGCCAGCAGCCCCCGCTCAGGACCGGAGGAGACCCAGTACTTC
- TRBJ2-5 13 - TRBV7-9 CASSLRGTETQYF TGTGCCAGCAGCTTACGAGGGACAGAGACCCAGTACTTC
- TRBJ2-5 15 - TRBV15 CATSRDRRLRETQYF TGTGCCACCAGCAGAGATCGTCGGTTGCGGGAGACCCAGTACTTC
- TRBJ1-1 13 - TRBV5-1 CASSPRTYTEAFF TGCGCCAGCAGCCCCCGGACGTACACTGAAGCTTTCTTT
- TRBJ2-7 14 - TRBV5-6 CASSLGDRSYEQYF TGTGCCAGCAGCTTAGGGGACCGATCCTACGAGCAGTACTTC
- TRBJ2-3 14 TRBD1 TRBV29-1 CSAYRGPSTDTQYF TGCAGCGCTTACAGGGGGCCGAGCACAGATACGCAGTATTTT
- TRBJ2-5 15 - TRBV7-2 CASSLGPARLETQYF TGTGCCAGCAGCTTAGGCCCGGCCCGGTTGGAGACCCAGTACTTC
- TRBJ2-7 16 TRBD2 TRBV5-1 CASSLVLAGASYEQYF TGCGCCAGCAGCTTGGTACTAGCGGGGGCATCCTACGAGCAGTACTTC
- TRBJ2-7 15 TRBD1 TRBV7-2 CASSLLRQGAYEQYF TGTGCCAGCAGCTTATTAAGGCAGGGGGCCTACGAGCAGTACTTC
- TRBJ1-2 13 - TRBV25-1 CASSVLVNYGYTF TGTGCCAGCAGTGTACTGGTTAACTATGGCTACACCTTC
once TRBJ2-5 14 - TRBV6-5 CASSGRRRSETQYF TGTGCCAGCAGTGGACGCCGGCGATCGGAGACCCAGTACTTC
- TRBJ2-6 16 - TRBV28 CASSLLPPTGANVLTF TGTGCCAGCAGTCTTCTCCCGCCCACTGGGGCCAACGTCCTGACTTTC